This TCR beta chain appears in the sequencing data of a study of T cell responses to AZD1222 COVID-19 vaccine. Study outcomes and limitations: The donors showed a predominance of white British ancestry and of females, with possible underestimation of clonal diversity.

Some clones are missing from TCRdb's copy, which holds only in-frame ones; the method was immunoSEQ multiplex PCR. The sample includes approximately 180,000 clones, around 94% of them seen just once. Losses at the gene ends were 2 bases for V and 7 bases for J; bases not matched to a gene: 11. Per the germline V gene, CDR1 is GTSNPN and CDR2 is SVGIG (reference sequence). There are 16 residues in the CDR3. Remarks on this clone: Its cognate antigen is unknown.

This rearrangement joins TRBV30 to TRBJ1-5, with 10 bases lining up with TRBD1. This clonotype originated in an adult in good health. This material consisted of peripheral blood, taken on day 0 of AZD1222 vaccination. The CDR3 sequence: CAWSSRQGAGRQPQHF. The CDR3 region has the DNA TGTGCCTGGAGTTCCCGACAGGGGGCAGGTCGGCAGCCCCAGCATTTT.